This TCR beta chain was obtained from a study of OX40 agonist ivuxolimab in advanced cancers. The V segment lost 0 bases and the J segment 8 bases; nucleotides outside the gene matches: 14. CDR3 size: 17 residues. Germline assignment: CDR1 SGHRS and CDR2 YFSETQ. Repertoires were generated with immunoSEQ multiplex PCR, while TCRdb's copy carries only in-frame clones and drops some. The table lists around 51,000 clones, 80% to 90% of them singletons. This chain uses TRBV5-1 with TRBJ1-2; TRBD1 aligns across 9 bases. This TCR came from an adult with an advanced solid tumor such as melanoma, head and neck, liver or kidney cancer. Source: CD4+ or CD8+ T cells sorted from blood, taken in a trial of the OX40 agonist ivuxolimab. CDR3 sequence reads: CASSLASHRTGVGGYTF. In DNA form, the CDR3 reads TGCGCCAGCAGCTTGGCCTCACACCGGACAGGGGTAGGAGGCTACACCTTC.